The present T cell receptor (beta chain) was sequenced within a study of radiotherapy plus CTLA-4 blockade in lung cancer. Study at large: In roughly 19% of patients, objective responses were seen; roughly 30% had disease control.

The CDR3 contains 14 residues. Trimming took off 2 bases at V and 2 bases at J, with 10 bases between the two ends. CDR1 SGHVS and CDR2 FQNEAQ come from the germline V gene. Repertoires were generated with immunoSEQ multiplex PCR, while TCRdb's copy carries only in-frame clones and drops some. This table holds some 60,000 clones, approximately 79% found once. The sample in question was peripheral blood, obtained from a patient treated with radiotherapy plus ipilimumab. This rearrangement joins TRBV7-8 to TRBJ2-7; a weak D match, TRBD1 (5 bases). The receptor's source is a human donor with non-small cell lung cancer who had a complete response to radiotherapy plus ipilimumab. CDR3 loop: CASSLQGLTYEQYF. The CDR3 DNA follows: TGTGCCAGCAGCTTACAGGGTCTGACCTACGAGCAGTACTTC.